Here is one T cell receptor (beta chain) with its context. This clone was seen only a few times. Its target antigen remains unknown. The input lacks base qualities; no much larger clone sits a single base away. The sample belongs to a study of cytomegalovirus exposure and HLA in healthy donors (dated by TCRdb to about 2017). Regarding the complete study: In an earlier analysis of 550 to 750 of the donors, about 270 Gb of sequence data and approximately 120 million unique TCR beta sequences from about 180 million T cells were reported. Along with the approximately 700-subject first cohort, a separate validation cohort of over a hundred different subjects was used. Every discovery cohort repertoire had been produced on one sequencing platform. Four to six DR-DQ haplotypes were handled as single units for association and clustering, since linkage in the cohort was strong. HLA typing covered class I and class II loci at four-digit resolution. The study aimed to test whether signatures of past pathogen exposure could be identified by cataloging public T cell receptors. A later analysis re-examined previously published TCR beta repertoires from about 700 donors and added high-resolution HLA genotyping to investigate patterns of TCR occurrence. Rather than drawing on any new phenotypic data, the later analysis identified candidate immune exposures from TCR beta sequences and the way those sequences occurred across donors. A later genetic analysis took genome-wide SNP genotypes for 398 of the 666 donors and used that subset as a discovery cohort. To predict cytomegalovirus infection status, the study combined high-throughput TCR immunosequencing, statistical association of individual TCRs with disease status, and machine learning. The T cell repertoires of some 700 subjects were profiled by immunosequencing and related to cytomegalovirus serostatus. The number of donors typed differed by locus, with about 629-630 for A, B, C, DRB1 and DQB1, 522 for DQA1, 600 to 610 for DPA1, and around 430 for DPB1. In an earlier analysis of roughly 600 of the donors, high-throughput TCR beta sequencing was used to judge whether each TCR beta V gene segment behaved as functional or pseudogenic. The genetic ancestry cluster associated with self-reported Caucasian donors included 81% of the roughly 400 genotyped donors. Among around 400 genotyped donors of the cohort, an average of roughly 230,000 unique TCR beta nucleotide sequences was sequenced per donor, of which about 18% were non-productive. Donor age, sex, ethnicity and CMV serostatus were compiled alongside the repertoire data. An early release that covered 640 HLA-typed donors contained 250 to 350 gigabases of sequencing data and 70 million to 100 million unique TCR sequences.

Findings and caveats that apply to the study as a whole: The study gave a list of roughly 150 TCR beta chains associated with cytomegalovirus. When HLA alleles, especially DR and DQ, strongly co-occurred, attributing TCR associations to individual alleles was difficult. A later analysis reported that several top co-occurrence clusters appeared linked to parvovirus B19, influenza, CMV and Epstein-Barr virus. In a later genetic analysis, fewer N-insertions in productive TCRs were reported among donors in an Asian-associated ancestry cluster than the approximately 710-donor mean. A further reported finding was that TCR beta sequences accurately predicted the HLA-A and HLA-B alleles for most subjects in the first cohort. Cytomegalovirus status was reported to be diagnosed by the classifier with high specificity and sensitivity in both the original and validation cohorts. Because HLA typing was missing for some donors at each locus, association tests included only the typed subset. Immune exposure information for the cohort was limited to CMV serostatus. Some IMGT-functional V segments, including TRBV6-2 and TRBV6-3, could not be distinguished by the 87-base-pair reads and were therefore excluded. Sequencing depth was assumed to be roughly uniform across donors in the presence/absence analyses, though that assumption may not hold. Most TCR sequences were seen in very few donors, while some public TCRs were found in many individuals. In vitro tests confirmed that a few of the cytomegalovirus-associated TCR beta chains recognize cytomegalovirus antigens. In a later analysis, the rate of TCR association differed among HLA loci, with DRB1 alleles having the most associated TCRs and HLA-C alleles having the fewest. In a later analysis, HLA-associated TCR beta chains were found to be more clonally expanded and to have lower generation probabilities than equally common non-associated chains. The earlier analysis of almost 600 of the donors excluded some 15 rarely observed V segments, including chromosome 9 orphons, because counts were too low. According to a later analysis, most CMV-associated TCR beta chains appeared to be HLA-restricted, and the HLA associations seemed to be driven largely by CMV exposure. Correlated functional status among segregating V segments might reflect linkage disequilibrium, but an unknown experimental factor could not be ruled out. The cohort was sequenced for TCR beta chains only, and without alpha or paired-chain data the features that could be detected were limited. In an earlier analysis of about 550 of the donors, most TCR beta V segments were observed in productive rearrangements about 87% or about 30% of the time, broadly matching IMGT annotations. It was suggested by the authors that the approach could potentially be generalized to other disease states and immunological phenotypes. A cluster of highly shared sequence variants was judged likely to be a technical artifact of the sequencing pipeline. Specific HLA alleles were associated with 15,000 to 20,000 TCR beta sequences at a false discovery rate of 0.05 in a later analysis. V-gene and J-gene trimming of TCR beta chains was associated with a missense DCLRE1C variant in a later genetic analysis, and the association was replicated in an independent cohort.

CDR1 MNHNS and CDR2 SASEGT were looked up in the germline V gene. The CDR3 holds 13 amino acids from the cysteine to the phenylalanine. Only the CDR3 part of the read is kept: 39 bases, read in frame from the first base. V is clipped by 6 bases and J by 1 base, and the sequence between their germline boundaries is 9 bases long. Preparation of the library involved the immunoSEQ multiplex PCR assay. For the multiplex PCR, a mixture combining 60 forward primers for TCR Vbeta segments and 13 reverse primers for TCR Jbeta segments was used. A multiplex PCR assay on genomic DNA amplified the CDR3 region of rearranged TCR beta genes. The Illumina HiSeq System was used to sequence the amplified TCR beta libraries as 87-base-pair reads. As for the original processing: In a later analysis, about 80 million unique TCR beta chains were counted across the roughly 670 repertoires, and roughly 11 million of these chains were shared by at least two donors. A nearest-neighbor algorithm error-corrected the raw reads and collapsed the reads into unique sequences, merging closely related sequences to remove PCR and sequencing errors. Alignment of CDR3 sequences to IMGT reference sequences was used to assign V, D and J gene segments. For a sequence to be retained, a match of at least six nucleotides was required to both a V gene segment and a J gene segment. Rearrangements were classified as productive when the CDR3 lacked stop codons and remained in frame with V and J, and all other rearrangements were classified as non-productive. CDR3 was defined according to IMGT convention as the region running from the second conserved V-encoded cysteine to the conserved J-encoded phenylalanine. Sequences without an unambiguous match to a single V gene segment were excluded from the earlier analysis of about 600 of the donors. An earlier analysis of over 450 of the donors classified V segments as functional when productive rearrangements were above 56.7% and as segregating when the standard deviation between donors was above 5%. A statistical classification framework was built to diagnose cytomegalovirus status from the catalog of TCR beta chain sequences. A later analysis assigned V and J genes by comparing TCR nucleotide sequences with IMGT/GENE-DB human TR gene sequences. The TCRdist pipeline was used in a later analysis to assign CDR3 sequences and most-parsimonious VDJ recombination scenarios. In a later analysis, each TCR beta chain was defined by its CDR3 amino acid sequence together with its V-gene family, and reads without a unique V-gene family were excluded. A later analysis removed 592 highly shared, low-generation-probability nucleotide sequences to deal with suspected cross-contamination and a sequencing artifact. For each public chain, a later analysis derived a clonal expansion index from normalized ranks of inferred template counts within each repertoire. In a later analysis, generation probabilities were computed with a VDJ recombination model fitted to out-of-frame rearrangements, and the resulting probabilities were checked against IGoR. In a later analysis, TCR-TCR, TCR-HLA and TCR-CMV co-occurrence was scored with hypergeometric tests, and a repertoire-size bias correction was applied to TCR pairs. False discovery rates were estimated in a later analysis by permuting HLA or CMV assignments 20 times. A later analysis grouped co-occurring TCRs with DBSCAN, adding TCRdist sequence similarity when clustering within HLA-allele-positive subsets. Repertoires with fewer than 30,000 or more than 120,000 public chains, plus five repertoires with anomalous nucleotide sharing, were excluded from co-occurrence clustering. In TCRdb, the immuneACCESS table is reduced to in-frame sequences with V and J assigned. These tables do not hold every clone; where another copy was compared, an unresolved V gene accounts for under half, and the others remain unexplained. D and trimming were read from the DNA, whereas the V and J calls and clone size are those reported in that table. The sample table shows about 130,000 clones, and roughly four fifths are seen once. Approximately 6.4% of the sample belongs to the ten largest clones.

The cohort consisted of hundreds of healthy bone marrow donors. Cohort members were all nominally healthy when sampled, although unrecorded immune exposures were likely present. The donor tested CMV seropositive, placing the donor among the 250 to 350 seropositive members of the cohort. A peripheral blood sample was provided by each donor, and peripheral blood mononuclear cells were used for TCR beta sequencing. Genomic DNA extraction from the blood cell samples was performed with the Qiagen DNeasy Blood Extraction Kit. The sequenced sample was PBMCs. This receptor was identified in a woman aged 45-59 years in good health and CMV-seropositive. This chain is built from TRBV6-1 and TRBJ1-1; confidence is insufficient to name the D gene. The sequence in DNA is TGTGCCAGCAGCCGACTAGGGAACACTGAAGCTTTCTTT. It translates as CASSRLGNTEAFF.